This TCR beta chain was identified during a study of T cell responses to AZD1222 COVID-19 vaccine. Study-wide findings and caveats: At baseline, seropositivity was found in only a handful of AZD1222 recipients.

V gave up 1 base and J gave up 4 bases; unmatched junction bases: 13. CDR1 SGHTA and CDR2 FQGNSA come from the germline V gene. The CDR3 consists of 18 residues. To note about this clone: Its antigen remains unidentified.

TCRdb's copy holds only in-frame clones and misses some; the assay was immunoSEQ multiplex PCR. The profile shows 100,000 to 150,000 clones, 89% of them singletons. This TCR was recovered from an adult in good health. Sample: peripheral blood, taken on day 0 of AZD1222 vaccination. The chain combines TRBV7-2 with TRBJ2-3; 8 positions agree with TRBD1. CDR3: CASSLEARWQGAADTQYF. For the CDR3, the DNA is TGTGCCAGCAGCTTAGAGGCTCGGTGGCAGGGGGCAGCAGATACGCAGTATTTT.